The entry below gives a single T cell receptor (beta chain) sequence along with its context. Its antigen is still unknown. The record has no base qualities; no much larger clone is one base away. The CDR3 numbers 12 residues from cysteine through phenylalanine. Here the CDR3 DNA is all that survives: 36 bases in frame from base 1. The V end loses 3 bases and the J end loses 5 bases, and a stretch of 7 bases separates them. The CDR3 regions of human TCRbeta chains were analyzed by immunosequencing. Regarding the original processing steps: Repertoire TCRs were matched against a reference library of SARS-CoV-2-specific TCRs generated with the MIRA antigen-specificity platform. Breadth meant the fraction of unique TCRs that were SARS-CoV-2-associated, whereas depth meant the fraction of total T cells that were SARS-CoV-2-associated. Using the MIRA data, each spike-specific TCR was mapped to the spike region that the TCR reacts to and placed in a CD4 or CD8 class. Log10-transformed breadth and depth values were compared by one-way ANOVA with Sidak's multiple comparisons tests. TCRdb limited this immuneACCESS table to in-frame rearrangements with V and J called. A share of clones is missing; checked studies link under half to unresolved V genes, and the rest is unexplained. V, J and clone size were drawn from that table, and D and trimming were deduced from the DNA. Within this sample are about 120,000 clones, with over 80% of them counted one time only. Of the sample, more than 13% is held by the ten largest clones.

Explained via the paper, the time point label denotes: baseline before first vaccination. Vaccinee samples came from UK trials COV001 and COV002, including a single-blind randomized controlled phase 2/3 trial of AZD1222 (ChAdOx1 nCoV-19) in healthy adults. For TCRbeta chain sequencing, PBMC samples were collected from trial participants at day 0 and at day 28 after the second dose. This record belongs to a study of T cell responses to AZD1222 COVID-19 vaccine (dated by TCRdb to 2020 to 2023). General notes on the study: AZD1222 recipients given second doses at about 4 weeks or at about 12 weeks were pooled, since spike-specific TCR depth and breadth were not found to differ between the two schedules. A total of 233 trial participants underwent TCR sequencing, of whom 207 had received two doses of AZD1222 and some 25 had received two doses of the MenACWY control vaccine. Enrollment into the trials was organized by age into subgroups of 18-55, 56-69 and 70-plus years, and those subgroups contained roughly 160, 29 and 62 TCR-sequenced participants, respectively.

General findings and caveats noted by the study authors: The whole spike protein was spanned by vaccine-associated CD4 TCRs, and dominant responses were seen in regions 160-218 and 743-854. In the small 56-69-year group, the increase in depth fell short of significance, most likely because of low power. Conclusions about previously exposed vaccinees were limited because only six or seven AZD1222 recipients were SARS-CoV-2 seropositive at baseline. Because no day 14 peak-response samples were available, the repertoires could be characterized only after the peak T cell response. After two AZD1222 doses, both the breadth and the depth of spike-specific TCRs were significantly higher than at day 0 and than in MenACWY recipients. Reportedly, close to half of the unique spike-specific TCRs recognized epitopes lying outside the regions that are mutated in the B.1.351 and B.1.1.7 variants. Participants were mostly white British and included more females than males, and it was suggested by the authors that clonal diversity may have been underestimated.

The chain couples TRBV12-3 or TRBV12-4 to TRBJ2-5; the D gene cannot be named for sure. This TCR derives from an adult in good health. The starting material was peripheral blood, obtained on day 0 of AZD1222 vaccination. The DNA sequence reads TGTGCCAGCAGTTTGGGTAGCGAGACCCAGTACTTC. This translates into CASSLGSETQYF.